Described below is a single T cell receptor beta chain sequence and its context. No antigen is known for it. The CDR3 is 14 residues long. V was trimmed by 4 bases and J by 12 bases, leaving 21 bases between them. The germline gives CDR1 KGHDR, CDR2 SFDVKD. The method was immunoSEQ multiplex PCR; TCRdb's version includes in-frame clones alone and lacks a portion of them. The repertoire holds tens of thousands of clones, under 95% seen once, with around 5.2% in the top ten. This sample is part of a study of T cell responses to AZD1222 COVID-19 vaccine. Regarding the study as a whole: The donors showed a predominance of white British ancestry and of females, with possible underestimation of clonal diversity.

The source is an adult in good health. V and J are TRBV24-1 and TRBJ2-7; tentatively, D is TRBD1 or TRBD2 (6 bases each). The sample here was peripheral blood, taken on day 0 of AZD1222 vaccination. This chain's CDR3 is CATSDGGTPGGRYF. The CDR3 bases are TGTGCCACCAGTGACGGCGGGACACCAGGAGGTCGGTACTTC.